One sample yielded the 21 T cell receptor beta chains listed below, sequenced in a study of CD8 T cells in Susac syndrome. The RNA, roughly 0.5 to 1 ug, was put through reverse transcription using random hexamers. MiXCR, applied by TCRdb to the immunoSEQ multiplex PCR reads, yields one record per CDR3 protein. This repertoire shows roughly 180,000 distinct CDR3 sequences, roughly 94% found once; its top ten account for 0.099%. Specimen: CD4+ T cells from PBMCs. All receptors derive from a human donor with Susac syndrome.

The chain couples TRBV11-2 to TRBJ1-1; D perhaps matches TRBD1 (5 bases). The CDR3 is 13 amino acids. In germline, CDR1 is SGHAT, CDR2 FQNNGV. V was shortened by 4 bases and J by 5 bases, with 11 bases between the two germline ends. CDR3 in amino acids: CASSSIQETEAFF. Here the CDR3 DNA reads TGTGCCAGCAGCTCCATACAGGAGACTGAAGCTTTCTTT.

CDR3 in DNA: TGCGCCAGCAGCCAAGTGGGAGACGCTAACTATGGCTACACCTTC. Encoded protein: CASSQVGDANYGYTF. The chain is built from TRBV4-1 and TRBJ1-2; D not certain. The V end was cut by 1 base, the J end by 0 bases, with 9 bases between. Germline loops: CDR1 MGHRA, CDR2 YSYEKL. CDR3 length: 15 residues.

The rearrangement uses TRBV7-2 and TRBJ1-5; no clear D. CDR3 length: 14 amino acids. Germline CDR1 and CDR2: SGHTA and FQGNSA. Trimming took 4 bases from V and 4 from J, leaving 11 bases between them. CDR3 loop: CASSYGPNNQPQHF. The DNA for the CDR3 is TGTGCCAGCAGCTACGGGCCCAATAATCAGCCCCAGCATTTT.

The CDR3 sequence: CASSPTYSTDTQYF. In DNA, the CDR3 is TGTGCCAGCTCACCTACTTACAGCACAGATACGCAGTATTTT. The chain has TRBV18 and TRBJ2-3; D remains unclear. The CDR3 loop spans 14 amino acids. Germline V gene data show CDR1 as KGHSH and CDR2 as LQKENI. V dropped 3 bases and J dropped 0 bases, with 7 bases sitting between them.

The chain employs TRBV27 and TRBJ1-4; D ambiguous. The germline V and J ends were trimmed by 3 bases and 0 bases, with 8 bases remaining between them. This CDR3 has 15 residues. Per germline, CDR1 MNHEY and CDR2 SMNVEV (reference sequence). This chain's CDR3 is CASSFSRATNEKLFF. DNA for the CDR3: TGTGCCAGCAGTTTTTCAAGAGCAACTAATGAAAAACTGTTTTTT.

The genes are TRBV20-1 and TRBJ1-2; maybe TRBD1 (5 bases). The CDR3 runs to 14 residues. In germline, CDR1 is DFQATT, CDR2 SNEGSKA (reference sequence). Trimming left V 1 base short and J 4 bases short, with 13 bases between. This chain's CDR3 is CSARATGLLYGYTF. The CDR3 bases are TGCAGTGCTAGAGCTACAGGACTACTCTATGGCTACACCTTC.

V and J are TRBV2 and TRBJ1-6; 9 nucleotides match TRBD1. Per germline, CDR1 SNHLY and CDR2 FYNNEI. The CDR3 is made up of 16 amino acids. The trim removed 4 bases at V and 9 bases at J, leaving 10 bases unmatched. CDR3 in DNA: TGTGCCAGCAGTGCTCCGGGACAGGGTGGATCTTCACCCCTCCACTTT. Amino acid sequence: CASSAPGQGGSSPLHF.

The chain recombines TRBV27 with TRBJ1-5; the D is unclear. The CDR3 sequence is 17 residues long. The germline V and J ends were trimmed by 8 bases and 2 bases, with 22 bases remaining between them. In germline, CDR1 is MNHEY, CDR2 SMNVEV (reference sequence). DNA for the CDR3: TGTGCCAGCCCCGGTTCCCGGGAGGAGGGTTGCAATCAGCCCCAGCATTTT. Translating gives CASPGSREEGCNQPQHF.

In its sample, this clonotype was seen once. The CDR3 nucleotides read TGTGCCACCCGGGGCGGAGCTAACTATGGCTACACCTTC. The encoded protein is CATRGGANYGYTF. The gene calls are TRBV10-3 and TRBJ1-2, with TRBD1 as a possible D gene (5 bases). Trimming removed 10 bases from V and 0 bases from J, with 12 bases in between. The CDR3 is 13 residues long. Germline lookup yields CDR1 ENHRY and CDR2 SYGVKD.

The chain combines TRBV2 with TRBJ2-3; 10 positions agree with TRBD2. Looked up from germline, CDR1 is SNHLY and CDR2 is FYNNEI. CDR3 length: 15 residues. Losses at the gene ends were 8 bases for V and 2 bases for J; bases not matched to a gene: 7. CDR3 sequence reads: CASSRTSGFTDTQYF. The CDR3 DNA is TGTGCCAGCTCTCGGACTAGCGGATTCACAGATACGCAGTATTTT.

V gene TRBV10-3 combines with J gene TRBJ1-2; TRBD1 aligns across 7 bases. The CDR3 extends over 13 amino acids. Trimming at V came to 3 bases and at J to 6 bases, leaving 4 bases not matched to a gene. Per the germline V gene, CDR1 is ENHRY and CDR2 is SYGVKD. The CDR3 region has the DNA TGTGCCATCAGTGAAAGACAGGGTCATGGCTACACCTTC. It is translated as CAISERQGHGYTF.

This rearrangement joins TRBV28 to TRBJ1-1; D possibly corresponds to TRBD1 (5 bases). Germline V lookup: CDR1 MDHEN, CDR2 SYDVKM. Trimming took 6 bases from V and 8 from J, leaving 16 bases between them. The CDR3 runs 13 residues. The chain's CDR3 is CASSNPGRGEAFF. CDR3 in DNA: TGTGCCAGCAGCAACCCCGGGAGGGGAGAAGCTTTCTTT.

The chain joins TRBV3-1 to TRBJ1-1; D remains ambiguous. The CDR3 is made up of 14 amino acids. The V and J ends lost 1 base and 2 bases respectively, with 8 bases between them. The V gene's germline CDR1 is LGHDT and CDR2 YNNKEL (reference sequence). CDR3 coding DNA: TGTGCCAGCAGCCAAGGGGAGGGAAACACTGAAGCTTTCTTT. This encodes CASSQGEGNTEAFF.

The rearrangement links TRBV18 to TRBJ2-7; the match to TRBD2 covers 10 bases. The length of the CDR3 is 16 residues. Germline V gene sequence: CDR1 KGHSH, CDR2 LQKENI. The trim removed 3 bases at V and 0 bases at J, leaving 5 bases unmatched. The CDR3 region has the DNA TGTGCCAGCTCACCTACACTAGCGGGAAGCTCCTACGAGCAGTACTTC. As protein: CASSPTLAGSSYEQYF.

This chain links TRBV4-1 with TRBJ2-3, with 7 bases that match TRBD1. V lost 3 bases, J lost 6 bases, and 3 bases stayed unmatched. The CDR3 has 13 residues. Germline V CDR1 and CDR2: MGHRA, YSYEKL. DNA for the CDR3: TGCGCCAGCAGCCATACAGGGGAGGATACGCAGTATTTT. It is translated as CASSHTGEDTQYF.

V and J are TRBV7-2 and TRBJ2-3; the match to TRBD2 covers 9 bases. Germline loops: CDR1 SGHTA, CDR2 FQGNSA. This CDR3 spans 16 amino acids. V trimming: 5 bases; J trimming: 1 base; junction bases outside the gene matches: 7. CDR3 protein: CASSPRLAAGTDTQYF. CDR3 bases: TGTGCCAGCAGCCCTCGACTAGCGGCAGGCACAGATACGCAGTATTTT.

V gene TRBV6-6 combines with J gene TRBJ1-1; tentatively, D is TRBD1 (5 bases). Germline-derived CDR1 and CDR2 are MNHNY and SVGAGI (reference sequence). V lost 10 bases and J lost 0, with 12 bases in between. The CDR3 has 13 amino acids. In nucleotides, the CDR3 is TGTGCCACCCAGGGTATCATGAACACTGAAGCTTTCTTT. This codes for CATQGIMNTEAFF.

This clonotype is a singleton in its sample. The chain recombines TRBV5-1 with TRBJ1-1; D uncertain. Trimming removed 7 bases at V and 4 bases at J, with 20 bases between. Germline assignment: CDR1 SGHRS and CDR2 YFSETQ. The CDR3 length is 15 residues. The CDR3 DNA is TGCGCCAGCTCCCCCCGGGAACAGATGGGCACTGAAGCTTTCTTT. Translating gives CASSPREQMGTEAFF.

V usage is TRBV28 and J usage is TRBJ1-2; D is possibly TRBD1 (6 bases). The germline V gene has CDR1 MDHEN and CDR2 SYDVKM. With 3 bases removed from V and 3 bases from J, the gap between germline ends came to 8 bases. This CDR3 spans 13 amino acids. CDR3: CASSFGTHYGYTF. DNA of the CDR3: TGTGCCAGCAGTTTTGGGACACACTATGGCTACACCTTC.

This chain uses TRBV20-1 with TRBJ2-1, with a possible D match to TRBD2 (5 bases). This CDR3 region has 16 residues. CDR1 DFQATT and CDR2 SNEGSKA come from the germline V gene (reference sequence). Trimming cost V 3 bases and J 10 bases, with 25 bases left between them. The CDR3 is CSARFSGGTLGFEQFF. In DNA, the CDR3 is TGCAGTGCTAGGTTTAGTGGAGGCACTCTAGGTTTCGAGCAGTTCTTC.

The chain employs TRBV20-1 and TRBJ1-3; D not resolved. This CDR3 contains 14 residues. Germline CDR1 DFQATT, CDR2 SNEGSKA (reference sequence). Trimming removed 1 base at V and 4 bases at J, with 11 bases between. The CDR3 sequence is CSARGGAPGNTIYF. CDR3 DNA: TGCAGTGCTAGAGGAGGAGCCCCCGGAAACACCATATATTTT.